This T cell receptor beta chain appears in the sequencing data of a study of technical replicates of blood from a few donors. The table came from immunoSEQ multiplex PCR; TCRdb's copy has only in-frame clones and leaves some out. The sample shows tens of thousands of clones, 90% to 95% of them seen only once. V gave up 1 base and J gave up 5 bases; unmatched junction bases: 6. This CDR3 is 15 amino acids long. The germline V gene encodes CDR1 MNHEY and CDR2 SVGAGI. This clonotype was sampled from a human donor in good health. The J gene is TRBJ2-7, the V gene TRBV6-5, with 9 bases lining up with TRBD1. The sequenced sample consisted of T cells isolated from PBMCs. CDR3 coding DNA: TGTGCCAGCAGTTACTACGGGGACAGGGTAGACGAGCAGTACTTC. It codes for CASSYYGDRVDEQYF.